These T cell receptor beta chains were read from a single sample in a study of T-cell reconstitution after alpha-beta-depleted transplantation in children. MiXCR, applied by TCRdb to the PCR reads, yields one record per CDR3 protein. The data contain about 200,000 distinct CDR3 sequences, roughly 6% of them seen just once; the ten biggest clones take up about 4.3%. Material: PBMCs, obtained before TCRalphabeta/CD19-depleted stem cell transplant. All receptors come from a girl less than two years old with combined immunodeficiency, due to receive a stem cell transplant. Both conserved end residues are part of each CDR3. A D gene is named only where the DNA matches it firmly. Expanded clones get a size class; other rows say once, few or many, or leave the size out.

v_call: TRBV4-1
d_call: -
j_call: TRBJ1-2
clone_size: many
cdr3_aa: CASWGPTNYGYTF
cdr3_nt: TGCGCCAGTTGGGGACCGACTAACTATGGCTACACCTTC

v_call: TRBV29-1
d_call: TRBD1
j_call: TRBJ2-3
clone_size: many
cdr3_aa: CSVEDRQGAATDTQYF
cdr3_nt: TGCAGCGTTGAAGACCGACAGGGGGCAGCTACAGATACGCAGTATTTT

v_call: TRBV28
d_call: -
j_call: TRBJ2-1
clone_size: many
cdr3_aa: CASSLGSGRVPYNEQFF
cdr3_nt: TGTGCCAGCAGTTTGGGTTCTGGGCGGGTGCCATACAATGAGCAGTTCTTC

v_call: TRBV7-6
d_call: TRBD1
j_call: TRBJ1-1
clone_size: many
cdr3_aa: CASSLAGDSLNTEAFF
cdr3_nt: TGTGCCAGCAGCTTAGCCGGGGACAGCTTGAACACTGAAGCTTTCTTT

v_call: TRBV11-2
d_call: TRBD1
j_call: TRBJ2-5
clone_size: -
cdr3_aa: CASSSWPRRTGVEVETQYF
cdr3_nt: TGTGCCAGCAGCTCCTGGCCCCGGAGAACAGGGGTTGAGGTAGAGACCCAGTACTTC

v_call: TRBV2
d_call: -
j_call: TRBJ1-1
clone_size: many
cdr3_aa: CASSLLTRIMNTEAFF
cdr3_nt: TGTGCCAGCAGCCTCCTCACCAGGATCATGAACACTGAAGCTTTCTTT

v_call: TRBV10-1
d_call: -
j_call: TRBJ1-2
clone_size: many
cdr3_aa: CASSGLYGYTF
cdr3_nt: TGCGCCAGCAGCGGACTCTATGGCTACACCTTC

v_call: TRBV7-3
d_call: -
j_call: TRBJ2-3
clone_size: many
cdr3_aa: CASSVYASTDTQYF
cdr3_nt: TGTGCCAGCAGCGTCTACGCTAGCACAGATACGCAGTATTTT

v_call: TRBV12-3/TRBV12-4
d_call: -
j_call: TRBJ2-1
clone_size: many
cdr3_aa: CASSQGHNNEQFF
cdr3_nt: TGTGCCAGCAGCCAGGGTCATAACAATGAGCAGTTCTTC

v_call: TRBV4-2
d_call: TRBD1
j_call: TRBJ2-1
clone_size: many
cdr3_aa: CASSQARDRGFEQFF
cdr3_nt: TGTGCCAGCAGCCAAGCTCGGGACAGGGGGTTCGAGCAGTTCTTC

v_call: TRBV20-1
d_call: TRBD2
j_call: TRBJ2-1
clone_size: many
cdr3_aa: CSAYHSGRGSAEQFF
cdr3_nt: TGCAGTGCTTACCATAGCGGGAGGGGGTCAGCTGAGCAGTTCTTC